The 25 T cell receptor beta chains in this list originate from one sample, sequenced in a study of radiotherapy plus CTLA-4 blockade in lung cancer. Here immunoSEQ multiplex PCR was the method, and the copy in TCRdb shows in-frame clones only, minus some. The table lists 45,000 or so clones, around 73% of them singletons. The specimen was peripheral blood, collected from a patient treated with radiotherapy plus ipilimumab. All receptors derive from a human donor with non-small cell lung cancer who had a complete response to radiotherapy plus ipilimumab.

About this clone: The same CDR3 can be traced to other DNA sequences in this sample. This chain uses TRBV6-5 with TRBJ2-3; D not certain. In germline, CDR1 is MNHEY, CDR2 SVGAGI. V lost 4 bases to trimming and J lost 2 bases, with 10 bases between them. There are 14 residues in the CDR3. CDR3 in DNA: TGTGCCAGCAGTTTCCTAGGAGTCACAGATACGCAGTATTTT. The encoded protein is CASSFLGVTDTQYF.

This clone has only one observation. This chain joins TRBV10-3 and TRBJ2-2; 10 bases match TRBD1. Trimming took 3 bases from V and 4 from J; bases not matched to a gene: 8. The CDR3 has 17 residues. The germline CDR1 and CDR2 sequences are ENHRY and SYGVKD. Here the CDR3 reads CAISDHPGQGRTGELFF. CDR3 DNA: TGTGCCATCAGTGACCACCCGGGACAGGGGCGCACCGGGGAGCTGTTTTTT.

The chain uses TRBV5-1 and TRBJ2-7, with 9 bases that match TRBD1. Germline lookup yields CDR1 SGHRS and CDR2 YFSETQ. CDR3 length: 15 amino acids. V lost 1 base, J lost 5 bases, and 7 bases stayed unmatched. CDR3 DNA sequence: TGCGCCAGCAGCTTGCGAGGACAGGGGATCCACGAGCAGTACTTC. Translating gives CASSLRGQGIHEQYF.

This clone has just one count. The chain carries TRBV27 and TRBJ1-1; TRBD1 matches at 8 bases. J lost 4 bases, V lost 5 bases, and 6 bases had no gene match. The CDR3 length is 14 residues. CDR1 and CDR2 (germline): MNHEY, SMNVEV (reference sequence). The CDR3 nucleotides are TGTGCCAGCAGTGCCTACAGGGGGGGCACTGAAGCTTTCTTT. Translated: CASSAYRGGTEAFF.

For the CDR3, the DNA is TGTGCCAGCAGCGTAGGGGGACTAGCGGGGACCGGGGAGCTGTTTTTT. This encodes CASSVGGLAGTGELFF. The V call is TRBV9, the J call TRBJ2-2, with TRBD2 matching 13 bases. CDR1 SGDLS and CDR2 YYNGEE come from the germline V gene. This CDR3 has 16 amino acids. The V segment lost 0 bases and the J segment 5 bases; nucleotides outside the gene matches: 1.

This chain joins TRBV6-5 and TRBJ1-5, with D unclear. The V end was cut by 6 bases, the J end by 0 bases, with 12 bases between. The germline CDR1 and CDR2 sequences are MNHEY and SVGAGI. The CDR3 covers 15 residues. CDR3 amino acids: CASSSITASNQPQHF. The CDR3 bases are TGTGCCAGCAGCTCTATCACAGCTAGCAATCAGCCCCAGCATTTT.

This clone was seen only a few times. V gene TRBV28 combines with J gene TRBJ1-4; possible D gene TRBD1, 5 bases. Germline lookup yields CDR1 MDHEN and CDR2 SYDVKM. The CDR3 consists of 14 residues. V lost 8 bases and J 5 bases, leaving 15 bases between the germline ends. The CDR3 is CASCLVGANEKLFF. The CDR3 region has the DNA TGTGCCAGCTGCCTCGTAGGGGCCAATGAAAAACTGTTTTTT.

The rearrangement joins TRBV5-6 to TRBJ2-5; perhaps TRBD2 as D (6 bases). The CDR3 has 16 residues. CDR1 SGHDT and CDR2 YYEEEE come from the germline V gene. V dropped 0 bases and J dropped 4 bases, with 16 bases sitting between them. The DNA for the CDR3 is TGTGCCAGCAGCTTGGCCGGGTATCGGGGGAGAGAGACCCAGTACTTC. This sequence encodes CASSLAGYRGRETQYF.

The chain recombines TRBV30 with TRBJ1-1; 9 bases line up with TRBD1. Germline V CDR1 and CDR2: GTSNPN, SVGIG (reference sequence). The CDR3 is 13 residues long. The trim removed 1 base at V and 4 bases at J, leaving 1 base unmatched. The DNA for the CDR3 is TGTGCCTGGAGTGGGACAGGGGTCACTGAAGCTTTCTTT. Its translation is CAWSGTGVTEAFF.

This clone was seen only once. The J gene is TRBJ2-7, the V gene TRBV9, with TRBD2 identical over 8 bases. V shed 0 bases and J 2 bases; nucleotides not matched to a gene: 4. The CDR3 is 15 amino acids. Germline V lookup: CDR1 SGDLS, CDR2 YYNGEE. Here the CDR3 DNA reads TGTGCCAGCAGCGTAGCTAGTAGCGGGACCTACGAGCAGTACTTC. This codes for CASSVASSGTYEQYF.

This clone is a singleton in its sample. The rearrangement links TRBV5-1 to TRBJ1-1; 9 bases line up with TRBD1. Trimming cost V 4 bases and J 4 bases; bases outside gene matches: 14. This CDR3 is built from 17 residues. The germline V gene has CDR1 SGHRS and CDR2 YFSETQ. CDR3 nucleotide sequence: TGCGCCAGCAGCATCTCCGGGACAGGGATGGTAAGCACTGAAGCTTTCTTT. Its protein product is CASSISGTGMVSTEAFF. The variable domain in full, completed from reference TRBV5-1 and TRBJ1-1, reads KAGVTQTPRYLIKTRGQQVTLSCSPISGHRSVSWYQQTPGQGLQFLFEYFSETQRNKGNFPGRFSGRQFSNSRSEMNVSTLELGDSALYLCASSISGTGMVSTEAFFGQGTRLTVV.

The V call is TRBV4-1, the J call TRBJ2-5, with 7 bases lining up with TRBD2. The J call is uncertain, as TRBJ2-7 better fits the DNA end. The V gene's germline CDR1 is MGHRA and CDR2 YSYEKL. This CDR3 comprises 17 residues. Here the CDR3 DNA reads TGCGCCAGCAGCCAAGGAAGACGGCTAGCGGACTCTTACGAGCAGTACTTC. Its protein product is CASSQGRRLADSYEQYF.

This chain connects TRBV7-8 to TRBJ1-5; D gene unclear. Trimming took 4 bases from V and 1 from J, leaving 5 bases between them. The CDR3 sequence is 13 residues long. Germline V gives CDR1 SGHVS, CDR2 FQNEAQ. The CDR3 reads CASSSQSNQPQHF. The CDR3 DNA sequence: TGTGCCAGCAGCTCACAGAGCAATCAGCCCCAGCATTTT.

The rearrangement joins TRBV6-5 to TRBJ2-5; 7 bases fit TRBD1. The DNA matches TRBJ2-7 better at its end, which makes the J call doubtful. This CDR3 region has 15 residues. From germline, CDR1 is MNHEY and CDR2 SVGAGI. The CDR3 sequence: CASSYQTGSSYEQYF. CDR3 nucleotides: TGTGCCAGCAGTTATCAGACAGGGTCCTCCTACGAGCAGTACTTC.

The chain combines TRBV5-1 with TRBJ2-2, with 8 bases lining up with TRBD1. Looked up from germline, CDR1 is SGHRS and CDR2 is YFSETQ. This CDR3 comprises 14 residues. The ends lost 4 bases at V and 5 bases at J; junction bases unmatched: 4. The CDR3: CASSRNRGTGELFF. In nucleotides, the CDR3 is TGCGCCAGCAGCAGGAACAGGGGGACCGGGGAGCTGTTTTTT.

The genes are TRBV27 and TRBJ1-4; 7 bases align to TRBD1. The trim removed 5 bases at V and 4 bases at J, leaving 7 bases unmatched. This CDR3 region has 15 residues. Germline V CDR1 and CDR2: MNHEY, SMNVEV (reference sequence). DNA for the CDR3: TGTGCCAGCAGTCGCCGGACAGGCATTAATGAAAAACTGTTTTTT. Amino acid sequence: CASSRRTGINEKLFF. The complete variable domain, with remaining parts taken from reference TRBV27 and TRBJ1-4, reads EAQVTQNPRYLITVTGKKLTVTCSQNMNHEYMSWYRQDPGLGLRQIYYSMNVEVTDKGDVPEGYKVSRKEKRNFPLILESPSPNQTSLYFCASSRRTGINEKLFFGSGTQLSVL.

The chain couples TRBV19 to TRBJ1-1; no firm D call. The CDR3 sequence is 13 residues long. Trimming pared 2 bases from V and 1 base from J, leaving 5 bases between. Germline CDR1 and CDR2: LNHDA and SQIVND (reference sequence). CDR3 sequence (DNA): TGTGCCAGTAGTATAATGGCGAACACTGAAGCTTTCTTT. Protein sequence: CASSIMANTEAFF.

V is TRBV9 and J is TRBJ1-6; TRBD1 matches 10 bases. This CDR3 has 15 residues. Trimming cost V 2 bases and J 10 bases; bases outside gene matches: 6. Germline V gives CDR1 SGDLS, CDR2 YYNGEE. The DNA for the CDR3 is TGTGCCAGCAGCGTTTCCGACAGGGGGCTCTCACCCCTCCACTTT. Translation: CASSVSDRGLSPLHF.

This clone was picked up a small number of times. CDR3 region: CASSLGGTEHEQYF. The CDR3 DNA reads TGCGCCAGCAGCTTGGGTGGGACAGAGCACGAGCAGTACTTC. The chain has TRBV5-1 and TRBJ2-7, with TRBD1 matching over 7 bases. Trimming cost V 0 bases and J 5 bases; bases outside gene matches: 5. Germline loops: CDR1 SGHRS, CDR2 YFSETQ. This CDR3 comprises 14 residues.

This clone came up a few times. J is TRBJ1-2 and V is TRBV9; tentatively, D is TRBD1 (5 bases). CDR1 is SGDLS and CDR2 is YYNGEE in the germline V gene. V was clipped by 4 bases and J by 4 bases, with 11 bases between them. The CDR3 totals 13 residues. This CDR3 is CASSQGVSYGYTF. CDR3 DNA: TGTGCCAGCAGCCAAGGGGTGAGCTATGGCTACACCTTC.

Details on this clone: Other DNA sequences of this sample code for an identical CDR3. V gene TRBV5-1 combines with J gene TRBJ1-2; D unresolved. The CDR3 spans 13 residues. Trimming removed 0 bases at V and 1 base at J, with 4 bases between. Germline CDR1 and CDR2: SGHRS and YFSETQ. The CDR3 spells CASSLAGNYGYTF. The CDR3 coding sequence is TGCGCCAGCAGCTTGGCCGGTAACTATGGCTACACCTTC. The whole variable domain, remainder taken from reference TRBV5-1 and TRBJ1-2, is KAGVTQTPRYLIKTRGQQVTLSCSPISGHRSVSWYQQTPGQGLQFLFEYFSETQRNKGNFPGRFSGRQFSNSRSEMNVSTLELGDSALYLCASSLAGNYGYTFGSGTRLTVV.

V is TRBV6-4 and J is TRBJ2-2; no reliable D call. Trimming removed 6 bases from V and 3 bases from J, with 11 bases in between. The CDR3 runs 14 residues. The germline CDR1 and CDR2 sequences are MRHNA and SNTAGT. The CDR3 DNA reads as TGTGCCAGCAGCGTGCAGGAATACACCGGGGAGCTGTTTTTT. Its protein is CASSVQEYTGELFF.

The chain combines TRBV13 with TRBJ2-5, with D possibly TRBD1 on 5 matching bases. From germline, CDR1 is PRHDT and CDR2 FYEKMQ (reference sequence). The CDR3 is 12 residues long. Between the trimmed V and J ends, which lost 3 bases and 7 bases, there was a span of 9 bases. The CDR3 DNA reads TGTGCCAGCAGCTTCCAGGGCTTGACCCAGTACTTC. The encoded protein is CASSFQGLTQYF. Complete variable domain (other parts from reference TRBV13 and TRBJ2-5): AAGVIQSPRHLIKEKRETATLKCYPIPRHDTVYWYQQGPGQDPQFLISFYEKMQSDKGSIPDRFSAQQFSDYHSELNMSSLELGDSALYFCASSFQGLTQYFGPGTRLLVL.

The gene calls are TRBV30 and TRBJ2-1, with a possible D match to TRBD2 (6 bases). V lost 2 bases to trimming and J lost 8 bases, with 13 bases between them. The CDR3 totals 13 residues. CDR1 is GTSNPN, CDR2 SVGIG, per germline (reference sequence). The CDR3 is CAWSLTSRHEQFF. The CDR3 nucleotides read TGTGCCTGGAGTCTCACTAGCCGCCATGAGCAGTTCTTC.

The rearrangement uses TRBV2 and TRBJ2-7; a possible D gene is TRBD2 (6 bases). Trimming left V 6 bases short and J 7 bases short, with 16 bases between. Germline V CDR1 and CDR2: SNHLY, FYNNEI. The CDR3 has 13 residues. CDR3 sequence (DNA): TGTGCCAGCAGCGGCGGGACGGGCCGGGAGCAGTACTTC. It codes for CASSGGTGREQYF.